This passage covers 10 T cell receptor beta chains from one sample sequenced in a study of T cell clonality in common variable immunodeficiency. The table came from immunoSEQ multiplex PCR; TCRdb's copy has only in-frame clones and leaves some out. The data show over 45,000 clones, none appearing only once, with 1.8% held by the ten largest. Sample: peripheral blood mononuclear cells. These receptors all stem from a person aged 18 to 70 in good health.

Ten or more counts support this clone. The read ends 3 residues early relative to the CDR3; the germline J gene fills the gap. The chain joins TRBV20-1 to TRBJ1-1, with 10 bases aligning to TRBD1. J lost 5 bases, V lost 1 base, and 4 bases had no gene match. From germline, CDR1 is DFQATT and CDR2 SNEGSKA (reference sequence). The CDR3 has 14 residues. CDR3 DNA, as far as it was read: TGCAGTGCTAGAGGCGGGACAGGGGAAACTGAA. Translation gives CSARGGTGETE. The entire CDR3 sequence reads CSARGGTGETEAFF.

Notes on this clone: With the read ending 3 residues before the CDR3 end, the germline J gene is used to fill in that end. The chain links TRBV19 to TRBJ2-2; perhaps TRBD1 as D (5 bases). Germline CDR1 reads LNHDA; CDR2 reads SQIVND (reference sequence). The length of the CDR3 is 12 residues. The sequenced part of the CDR3 DNA is TGTGCCAGTAGTATCCAGGGTGTGAAG. Translated, it gives CASSIQGVK. From start to end, the CDR3 is CASSIQGVKLFF.

This clone was detected a few times. The read is 3 residues too short to cover the CDR3 end, so that end is filled in from the germline J gene. The chain carries TRBV19 and TRBJ2-7; TRBD2 agrees at 7 bases. The V gene's germline CDR1 is LNHDA and CDR2 SQIVND (reference sequence). The ends lost 7 bases at V and 2 bases at J; junction bases unmatched: 8. The CDR3 runs 14 residues. The CDR3 DNA, read in part, is TGTGCCAGTACTCCCGGGGGGAGTCCCTACGAG. This sequence encodes CASTPGGSPYE. The CDR3 reads in full as CASTPGGSPYEQYF.

This clone was counted ten times or more. The read halts 3 residues ahead of the CDR3 end, with the missing end drawn from the germline J gene. This chain connects TRBV5-1 to TRBJ2-1; perhaps TRBD2 as D (7 bases). Germline CDR1 reads SGHRS; CDR2 reads YFSETQ. Trimming took 6 bases from V and 4 from J, leaving 14 bases between them. This CDR3 spans 14 amino acids. Incomplete CDR3 DNA: TGCGCCAGCAAAAGGGGGGGGGATTACAATGAG. Residues: CASKRGGDYNE. The CDR3 reads in full as CASKRGGDYNEQFF.

CDR3 loop: CASSIRQGAGYTEAFF. The DNA read from the CDR3 is TGTGCCAGTAGTATTAGGCAGGGGGCTGGATACACTGAA. V gene TRBV19 combines with J gene TRBJ1-1, with 8 nucleotides matching TRBD1. Sequencing ends 3 residues short of the CDR3 end; the germline J gene provides the rest. In germline, CDR1 is LNHDA, CDR2 SQIVND (reference sequence). The CDR3 is 16 residues long. J gave up 3 bases and V 3 bases, and 9 bases lay outside the gene matches.

This clone was picked up many times. Coverage ceases 3 residues before the CDR3 finishes, and the germline J gene fills in the end. This chain joins TRBV29-1 and TRBJ1-5; D may be TRBD1 (5 bases). V lost 7 bases and J lost 2, with 15 bases in between. The CDR3 consists of 14 residues. The V gene's germline CDR1 is SQVTM and CDR2 ANQGSEA. The CDR3 DNA, read in part, is TGCAGCGCCGTCGGGGGGGATGGCAATCAGCCC. As protein: CSAVGGDGNQP. The complete CDR3 sequence is CSAVGGDGNQPQHF.

The sample holds many counts of this clone. The read comes to an end 3 residues before the CDR3 does, leaving the germline J gene to fill in the end. This chain uses TRBV20-1 with TRBJ2-1, with 13 bases that match TRBD2. V lost 4 bases, J lost 6 bases, and 6 bases stayed unmatched. Germline-derived CDR1 and CDR2 are DFQATT and SNEGSKA (reference sequence). This CDR3 has 15 amino acids. The chain's CDR3 is CSAKQLAGGANEQFF. CDR3 DNA (partial): TGCAGTGCTAAACAACTAGCGGGGGGGGCCAATGAG.

This clone was picked up many times. The DNA read from the CDR3 is TGTGCCAGCAGTGAAGCGTCGACAGGGAGAGATGGC. It codes for CASSEASTGRDG. In full, the CDR3 is CASSEASTGRDGYTF. The V call is TRBV6-1, the J call TRBJ1-2; 7 bases map to TRBD1. The read falls 3 residues short of the CDR3 end, and the missing part is taken from the germline J gene. Trimming at V came to 0 bases and at J to 6 bases, leaving 7 bases not matched to a gene. The length of the CDR3 is 15 residues. Looked up from germline, CDR1 is MNHNS and CDR2 is SASEGT.

This clone was seen a handful of times. The CDR3 goes on 3 residues after the read ends, and that part is filled in from the germline J gene. The chain recombines TRBV18 with TRBJ1-1, with D possibly being TRBD1 (5 bases). Trimming removed 3 bases from V and 2 bases from J, with 10 bases in between. The CDR3 spans 14 residues. Germline V lookup: CDR1 KGHSH, CDR2 LQKENI. The CDR3 bases that were read are TGTGCCAGCTCACCTCAGGGCGGCAACACTGAA. Translating it yields CASSPQGGNTE. The whole CDR3 is CASSPQGGNTEAFF.

This clone was recorded a few times. The sequenced fragment ends 3 residues before the CDR3 boundary, so the rest is inferred from the germline J gene. This rearrangement joins TRBV7-9 to TRBJ1-2; possibly TRBD1 for D (5 bases). V was pared by 3 bases and J by 7 bases, with 12 bases between. CDR1 and CDR2 from the germline V gene are SEHNR and FQNEAQ (reference sequence). The CDR3 runs 13 residues. CDR3 loop: CASSFLGAPGYTF. Partial CDR3 DNA: TGTGCCAGCAGCTTCCTAGGGGCCCCTGGC.